The clone carrying this T cell receptor beta chain was counted between two and nine times. Antigen: not known. The record originates from a study of blood T cells in healthy people across ages. Study outcomes and limitations: Estimates of total diversity, which came from one million sequenced T cells, were considered to be underestimates.

A sample-barcoded 5' primer and a J-beta primer mix were used in a second PCR of about 7 to 11 cycles. A 12-random-nucleotide template-switch adaptor tagged each cDNA molecule. TCRdb reprocessed the 5' RACE reads with MiXCR, giving one entry per CDR3 protein. The sample gives 910,000 or so distinct CDR3 sequences, roughly half of which show up once; over 20% is in the top ten. The CDR3 is made up of 13 amino acids. Germline lookup yields CDR1 MDHEN and CDR2 SYDVKM. The J segment lost 5 bases and the V segment lost 6 bases, leaving 3 bases of the junction unmatched. Sequenced: blood. The chain joins TRBV28 to TRBJ2-2; 7 bases fit TRBD1. This sequence originates from a woman between 55 and 75 years old in good health. CDR3 residues: CASRWDRTGELFF. Here the CDR3 DNA reads TGTGCCAGCAGGTGGGACAGAACCGGGGAGCTGTTTTTT.